What follows is one T cell receptor beta chain and its context. This sample is drawn from a study of blood T cell repertoires in COVID-19. On the study more broadly: Samples taken during acute and convalescent COVID-19 were collected in the United States, Italy and Spain. The cDNA or gDNA used as material had been derived from T cells, B-cell-depleted T cells, or PBMCs.

There are 16 residues in the CDR3. Germline trimming cut 0 bases from V and 7 bases from J; bases unmatched to any gene: 7. Germline assignment: CDR1 MNHEY and CDR2 SVGAGI. Per the authors' pipeline: Estimated nucleated cell counts came from reference gene primer amplification. The table came from immunoSEQ multiplex PCR; TCRdb's copy has only in-frame clones and leaves some out. V, J and clone size are those of that table, while D and trimming were read from the DNA. The sample includes 130,000 to 150,000 clones, roughly 80% seen only once; the top ten take around 2.7%. The clonotype originates from a woman older than 75 with acute or convalescent COVID-19. This chain joins TRBV6-5 and TRBJ1-4, with 8 bases that match TRBD1. The sequenced sample consisted of peripheral blood. CDR3 loop: CASSYSTLQGAEKLFF. DNA for the CDR3: TGTGCCAGCAGTTACTCGACGCTCCAGGGGGCTGAAAAACTGTTTTTT.